This T cell receptor beta chain came from a study of blood T cells in healthy people across ages. Findings and caveats of the study: Measured against age, TCR beta diversity per million T cells decreased in a roughly linear manner.

A second PCR, run for about 6 to 11 cycles, used a sample-barcoded 5' primer plus a J-beta primer mix. A template-switch adaptor that had 12 random nucleotides put a tag on each cDNA molecule. TCRdb fed the 5' RACE reads into MiXCR, producing one record per CDR3 protein. This table has about 640,000 distinct CDR3 sequences, roughly 50% appearing once. Notes on this clonotype: Its antigen is currently unknown.

The sample, 7.5 to 10 milliliters of peripheral blood, was drawn from each donor. Total RNA was isolated from each sample in quantities of at least 6 micrograms. The TCR comes from a man in his sixties in good health. The sequenced material came from blood.

CDR3 sequence reads: CASSARLEGDTQYF. The DNA for the CDR3 is TGTGCCAGCAGTGCGCGCTTGGAGGGGGATACGCAGTATTTT. The chain links TRBV6-1 to TRBJ2-3, with a possible D match to TRBD2 (6 bases). The CDR3 loop spans 14 amino acids. V was pared by 4 bases and J by 6 bases, with 14 bases between. Germline lookup yields CDR1 MNHNS and CDR2 SASEGT.